This T cell receptor beta chain came from a study of identical twins. V was clipped by 1 base and J by 7 bases; unmatched bases: 0. Germline V CDR1 and CDR2: SNHLY, FYNNEI. The CDR3 extends over 13 amino acids. TCRdb analysed the 5' RACE reads with MiXCR anew, one entry per CDR3 protein. The repertoire consists of a few hundred thousand distinct CDR3 sequences, with nearly 15% occurring once and the leading ten covering 0.44%. The same specimen was also included in a second study, on yellow fever vaccine responses in identical twins.

The sequence was collected from a woman younger than 30 in good health. The J gene is TRBJ2-1, the V gene TRBV2; 8 positions match TRBD1. Source material: CD4+ T cells sorted from blood. CDR3 amino acids: CASSEDRGNEQFF. For the CDR3, the DNA is TGTGCCAGCAGTGAAGACAGGGGGAATGAGCAGTTCTTC.